This T cell receptor beta chain was captured by sequencing in a study of T-cell reconstitution after alpha-beta-depleted transplantation in children. Looked up from germline, CDR1 is DFQATT and CDR2 is SNEGSKA (reference sequence). The CDR3 has 13 amino acids. Trimming stripped 6 bases from V and 3 bases from J, with 12 bases between. This clonotype turned up a few times. Its antigen is unidentified. Unique molecular identifiers were used to barcode this TCRbeta library. A single record per CDR3 protein comes from TCRdb applying MiXCR to the PCR reads. The sample has about 210,000 distinct CDR3 sequences, approximately 17% seen once. Study observations and caveats: At one year after transplant, newly produced T cells mostly accounted for T-cell counts and diversity. Certain patients had high TCRbeta diversity at day 60, and it came from recipient T cells and thymic progenitors that survived. Reportedly, alpha-beta T cells present about two months post-transplant originated from several hundred expanded clones of graft origin.

This chain joins TRBV20-1 and TRBJ1-5; possible D gene TRBD1, 5 bases. The TCR comes from a male patient between 2 and 10 years old who had a stem cell transplant for acute lymphoblastic leukemia, so the T cells may come from the graft donor. The input for sequencing was PBMCs, mostly from graft donor cells, taken 360 days after TCRalphabeta/CD19-depleted stem cell transplant. This chain's CDR3 is CSATRGANQPQHF. Written as DNA, the CDR3 is TGCAGTGCGACTAGGGGTGCCAATCAGCCCCAGCATTTT.